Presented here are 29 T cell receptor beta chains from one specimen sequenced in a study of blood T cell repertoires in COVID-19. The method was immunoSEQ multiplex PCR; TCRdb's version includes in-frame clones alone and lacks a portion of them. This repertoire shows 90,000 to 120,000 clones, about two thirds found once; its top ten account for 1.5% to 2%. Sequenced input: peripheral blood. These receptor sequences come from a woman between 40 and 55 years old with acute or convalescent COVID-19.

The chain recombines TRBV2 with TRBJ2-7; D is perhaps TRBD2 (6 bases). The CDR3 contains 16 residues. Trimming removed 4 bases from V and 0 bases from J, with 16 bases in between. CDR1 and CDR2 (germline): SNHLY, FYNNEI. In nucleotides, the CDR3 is TGTGCCAGCAGTGGGGGGGTAGTCCTTAGCTCCTACGAGCAGTACTTC. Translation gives CASSGGVVLSSYEQYF.

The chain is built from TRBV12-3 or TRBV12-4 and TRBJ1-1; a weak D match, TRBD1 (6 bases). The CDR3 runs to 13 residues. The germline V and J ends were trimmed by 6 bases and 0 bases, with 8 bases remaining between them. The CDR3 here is CASSTGLNTEAFF. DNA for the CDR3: TGTGCCAGCAGCACAGGGCTGAACACTGAAGCTTTCTTT.

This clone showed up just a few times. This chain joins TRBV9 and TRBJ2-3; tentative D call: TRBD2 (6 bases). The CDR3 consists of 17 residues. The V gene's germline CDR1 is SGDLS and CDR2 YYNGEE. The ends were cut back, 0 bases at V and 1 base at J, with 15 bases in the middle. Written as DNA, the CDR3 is TGTGCCAGCAGCGTAGGAGGCAGGTGGGAGGGCACAGATACGCAGTATTTT. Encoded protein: CASSVGGRWEGTDTQYF.

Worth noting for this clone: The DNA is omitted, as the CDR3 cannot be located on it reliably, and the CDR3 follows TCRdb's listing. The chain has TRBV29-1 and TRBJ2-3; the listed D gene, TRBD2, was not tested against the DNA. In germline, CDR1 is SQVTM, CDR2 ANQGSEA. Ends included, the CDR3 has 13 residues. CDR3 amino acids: CSVEGFLADTQYF.

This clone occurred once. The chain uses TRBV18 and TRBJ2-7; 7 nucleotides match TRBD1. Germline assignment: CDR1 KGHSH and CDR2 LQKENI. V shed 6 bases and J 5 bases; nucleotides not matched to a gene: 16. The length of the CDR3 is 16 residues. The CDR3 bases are TGTGCCAGCTCCCCATTGGGGGCGACAGGGTTGAACGAGCAGTACTTC. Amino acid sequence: CASSPLGATGLNEQYF. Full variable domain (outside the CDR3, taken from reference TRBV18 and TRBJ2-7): NAGVMQNPRHLVRRRGQEARLRCSPMKGHSHVYWYRQLPEEGLKFMVYLQKENIIDESGMPKERFSAEFPKEGPSILRIQQVVRGDSAAYFCASSPLGATGLNEQYFGPGTRLTVT.

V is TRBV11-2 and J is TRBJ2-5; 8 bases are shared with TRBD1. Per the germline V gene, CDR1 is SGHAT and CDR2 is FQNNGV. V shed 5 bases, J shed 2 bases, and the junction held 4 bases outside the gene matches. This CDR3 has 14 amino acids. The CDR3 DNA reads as TGTGCCAGCAGCCCCACAGGGGGACAAGAGACCCAGTACTTC. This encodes CASSPTGGQETQYF.

CDR3 DNA: TGCAGCGTTAAGGGGGGGGCAAGGGAAAAACTGTTTTTT. It encodes CSVKGGAREKLFF. The chain carries TRBV29-1 and TRBJ1-4; D might be TRBD1 (6 bases). The CDR3 length is 13 residues. Trimming left V 5 bases short and J 8 bases short, with 15 bases between. CDR1 SQVTM and CDR2 ANQGSEA come from the germline V gene.

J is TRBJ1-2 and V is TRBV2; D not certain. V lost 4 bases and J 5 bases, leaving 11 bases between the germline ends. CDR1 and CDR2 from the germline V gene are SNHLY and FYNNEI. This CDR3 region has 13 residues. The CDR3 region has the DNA TGTGCCAGCAGTGTGACGGGGTTGTATGGCTACACCTTC. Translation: CASSVTGLYGYTF.

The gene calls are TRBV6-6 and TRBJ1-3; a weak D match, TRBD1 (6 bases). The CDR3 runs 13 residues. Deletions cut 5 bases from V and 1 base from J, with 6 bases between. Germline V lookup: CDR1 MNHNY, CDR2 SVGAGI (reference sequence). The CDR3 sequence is CASSTGSGNTIYF. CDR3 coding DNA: TGTGCCAGCAGTACAGGGTCTGGAAACACCATATATTTT.

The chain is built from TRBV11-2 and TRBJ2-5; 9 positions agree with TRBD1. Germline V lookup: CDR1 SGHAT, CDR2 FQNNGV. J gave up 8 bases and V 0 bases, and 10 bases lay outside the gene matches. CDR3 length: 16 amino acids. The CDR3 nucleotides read TGTGCCAGCAGCTTAGATTCCGGGACAGGGTGGGATACCCAGTACTTC. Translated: CASSLDSGTGWDTQYF.

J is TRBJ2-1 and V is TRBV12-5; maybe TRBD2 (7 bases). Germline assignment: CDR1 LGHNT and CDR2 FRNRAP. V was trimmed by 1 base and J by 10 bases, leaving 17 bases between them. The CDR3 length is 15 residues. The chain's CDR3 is CASGLAVGGAREQFF. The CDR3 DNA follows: TGTGCTAGTGGTTTGGCTGTTGGGGGGGCACGGGAGCAGTTCTTC.

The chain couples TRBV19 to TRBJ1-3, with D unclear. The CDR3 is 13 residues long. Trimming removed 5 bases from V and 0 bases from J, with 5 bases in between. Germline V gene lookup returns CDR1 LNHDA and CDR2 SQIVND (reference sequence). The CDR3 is CASSDNSGNTIYF. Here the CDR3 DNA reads TGTGCCAGTAGTGACAACTCTGGAAACACCATATATTTT.

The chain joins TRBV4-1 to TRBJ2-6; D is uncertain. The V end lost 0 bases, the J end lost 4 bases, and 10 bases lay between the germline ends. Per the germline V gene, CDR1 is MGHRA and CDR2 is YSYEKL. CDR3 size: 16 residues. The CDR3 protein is CASSQDKAAGANVLTF. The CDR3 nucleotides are TGCGCCAGCAGCCAAGATAAGGCGGCCGGGGCCAACGTCCTGACTTTC.

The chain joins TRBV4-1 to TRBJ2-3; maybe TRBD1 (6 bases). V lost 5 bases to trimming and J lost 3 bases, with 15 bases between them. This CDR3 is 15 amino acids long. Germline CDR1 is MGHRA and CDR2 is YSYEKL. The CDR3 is CASSSGQPGTDTQYF. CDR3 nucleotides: TGCGCCAGCAGCTCCGGACAGCCGGGAACAGATACGCAGTATTTT.

CDR3 sequence: CASSLVSGGDTQYF. The CDR3 DNA follows: TGTGCCAGCAGCTTAGTCAGCGGGGGGGATACGCAGTATTTT. The chain combines TRBV7-3 with TRBJ2-3; the match to TRBD2 covers 9 bases. The junction had 3 bases not matched to a gene; V was cut back by 2 bases and J by 6 bases. Germline assignment: CDR1 SGHTA and CDR2 FQGTGA. This CDR3 region has 14 residues.

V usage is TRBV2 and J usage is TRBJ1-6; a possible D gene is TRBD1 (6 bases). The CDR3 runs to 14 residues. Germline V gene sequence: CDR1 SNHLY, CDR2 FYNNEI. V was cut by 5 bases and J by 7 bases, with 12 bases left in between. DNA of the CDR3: TGTGCCAGCAGTAATAAGGGGGAGAATTCACCCCTCCACTTT. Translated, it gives CASSNKGENSPLHF.

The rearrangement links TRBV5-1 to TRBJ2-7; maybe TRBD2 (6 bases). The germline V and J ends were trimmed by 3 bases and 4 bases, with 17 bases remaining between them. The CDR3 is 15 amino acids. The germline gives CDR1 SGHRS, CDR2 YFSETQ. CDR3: CASSYEREAGYEQYF. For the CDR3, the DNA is TGCGCCAGCAGCTATGAGAGGGAGGCTGGTTACGAGCAGTACTTC.

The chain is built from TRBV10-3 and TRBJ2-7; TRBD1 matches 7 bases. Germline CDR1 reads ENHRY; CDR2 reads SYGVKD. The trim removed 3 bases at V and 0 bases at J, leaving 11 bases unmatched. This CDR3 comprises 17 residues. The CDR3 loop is CAISESTLRDSSYEQYF. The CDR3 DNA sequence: TGTGCCATCAGTGAATCGACCCTCCGGGACAGCTCCTACGAGCAGTACTTC.

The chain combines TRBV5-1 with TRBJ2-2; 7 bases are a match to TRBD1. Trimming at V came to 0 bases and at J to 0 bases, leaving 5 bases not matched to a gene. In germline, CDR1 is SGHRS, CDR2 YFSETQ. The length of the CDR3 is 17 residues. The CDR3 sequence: CASSLARDSANTGELFF. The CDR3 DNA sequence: TGCGCCAGCAGCTTGGCCCGGGACAGCGCGAACACCGGGGAGCTGTTTTTT.

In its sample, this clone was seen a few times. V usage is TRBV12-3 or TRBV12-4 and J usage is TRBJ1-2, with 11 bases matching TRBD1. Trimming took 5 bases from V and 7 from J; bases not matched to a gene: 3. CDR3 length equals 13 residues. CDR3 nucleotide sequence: TGTGCCAGCAGTCGGACAGGGGGCGGTGGCTACACCTTC. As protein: CASSRTGGGGYTF.

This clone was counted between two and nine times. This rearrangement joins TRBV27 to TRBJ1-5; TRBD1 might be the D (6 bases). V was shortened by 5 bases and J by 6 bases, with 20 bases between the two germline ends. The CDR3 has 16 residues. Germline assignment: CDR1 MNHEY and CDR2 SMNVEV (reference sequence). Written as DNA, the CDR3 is TGTGCCAGCAGTCCACAGACAGGCGTCGGGATTCAGCCCCAGCATTTT. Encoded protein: CASSPQTGVGIQPQHF.

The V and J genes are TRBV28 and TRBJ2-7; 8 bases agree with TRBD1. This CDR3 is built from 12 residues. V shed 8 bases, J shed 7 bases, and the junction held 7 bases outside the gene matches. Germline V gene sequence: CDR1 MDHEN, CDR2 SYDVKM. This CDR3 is CASGWTGREQYF. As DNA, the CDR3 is TGTGCCAGCGGATGGACAGGGCGAGAGCAGTACTTC.

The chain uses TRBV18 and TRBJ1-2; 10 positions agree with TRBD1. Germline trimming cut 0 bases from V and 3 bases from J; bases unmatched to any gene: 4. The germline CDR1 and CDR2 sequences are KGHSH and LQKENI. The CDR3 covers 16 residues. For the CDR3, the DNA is TGTGCCAGCTCACCACCCGAGACAGGGGGCGACTATGGCTACACCTTC. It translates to CASSPPETGGDYGYTF.

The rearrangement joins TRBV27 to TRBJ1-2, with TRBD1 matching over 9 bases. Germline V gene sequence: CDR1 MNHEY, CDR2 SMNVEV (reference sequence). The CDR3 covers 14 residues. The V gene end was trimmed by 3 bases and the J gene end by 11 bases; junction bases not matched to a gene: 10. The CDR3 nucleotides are TGTGCCAGCAGTTTTGGCACGAGGGACAGGGAGTACACCTTC. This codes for CASSFGTRDREYTF.

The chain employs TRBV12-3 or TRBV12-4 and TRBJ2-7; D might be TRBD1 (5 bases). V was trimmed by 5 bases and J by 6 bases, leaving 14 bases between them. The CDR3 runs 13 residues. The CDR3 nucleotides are TGTGCCAGCAGTAGAGACAGTGAGCGCGAGCAGTACTTC. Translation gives CASSRDSEREQYF.

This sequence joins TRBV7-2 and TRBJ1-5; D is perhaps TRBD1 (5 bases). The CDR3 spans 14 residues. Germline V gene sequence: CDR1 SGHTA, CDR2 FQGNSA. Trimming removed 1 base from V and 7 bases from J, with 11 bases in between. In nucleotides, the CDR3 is TGTGCCAGCAGCTTAGGGGGGGGAGGGCAGCCCCAGCATTTT. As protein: CASSLGGGGQPQHF.

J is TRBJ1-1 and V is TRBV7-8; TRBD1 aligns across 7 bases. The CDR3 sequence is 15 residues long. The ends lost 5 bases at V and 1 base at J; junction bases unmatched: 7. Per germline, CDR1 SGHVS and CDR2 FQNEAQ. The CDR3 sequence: CASSIPGQKNTEAFF. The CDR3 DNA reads TGTGCCAGCAGCATCCCGGGACAGAAGAACACTGAAGCTTTCTTT.

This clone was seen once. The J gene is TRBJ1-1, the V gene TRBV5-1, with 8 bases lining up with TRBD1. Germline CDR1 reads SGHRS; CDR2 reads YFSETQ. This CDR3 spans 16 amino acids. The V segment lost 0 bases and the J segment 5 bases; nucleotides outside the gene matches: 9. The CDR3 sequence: CASSLEGQGAGTEAFF. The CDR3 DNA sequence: TGCGCCAGCAGCTTGGAGGGGCAGGGGGCGGGTACTGAAGCTTTCTTT. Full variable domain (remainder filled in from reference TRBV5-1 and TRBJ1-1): KAGVTQTPRYLIKTRGQQVTLSCSPISGHRSVSWYQQTPGQGLQFLFEYFSETQRNKGNFPGRFSGRQFSNSRSEMNVSTLELGDSALYLCASSLEGQGAGTEAFFGQGTRLTVV.

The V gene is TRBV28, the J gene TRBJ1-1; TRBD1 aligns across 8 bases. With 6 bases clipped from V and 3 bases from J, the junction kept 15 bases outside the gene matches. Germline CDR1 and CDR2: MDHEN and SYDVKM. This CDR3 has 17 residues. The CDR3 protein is CASSPPNRQGRDTEAFF. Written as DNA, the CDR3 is TGTGCCAGCAGCCCTCCTAATCGACAGGGGCGGGACACTGAAGCTTTCTTT.